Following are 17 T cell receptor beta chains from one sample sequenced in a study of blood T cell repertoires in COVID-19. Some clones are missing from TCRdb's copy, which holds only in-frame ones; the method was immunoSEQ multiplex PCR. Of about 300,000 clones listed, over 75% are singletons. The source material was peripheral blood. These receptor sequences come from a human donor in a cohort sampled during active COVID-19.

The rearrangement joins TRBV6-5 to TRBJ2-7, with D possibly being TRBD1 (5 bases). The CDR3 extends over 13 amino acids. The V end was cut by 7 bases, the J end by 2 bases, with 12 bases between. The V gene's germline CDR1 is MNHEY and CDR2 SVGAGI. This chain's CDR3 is CASMDQGPYEQYF. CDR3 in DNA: TGTGCCAGCATGGACCAGGGCCCCTACGAGCAGTACTTC.

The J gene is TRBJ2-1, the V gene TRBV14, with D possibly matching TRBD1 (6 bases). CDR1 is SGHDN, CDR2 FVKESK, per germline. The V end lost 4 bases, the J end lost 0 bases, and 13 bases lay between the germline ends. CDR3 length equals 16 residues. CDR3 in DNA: TGTGCCAGCAGCCTAGGCAGGGGAAGCTCCTACAATGAGCAGTTCTTC. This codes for CASSLGRGSSYNEQFF.

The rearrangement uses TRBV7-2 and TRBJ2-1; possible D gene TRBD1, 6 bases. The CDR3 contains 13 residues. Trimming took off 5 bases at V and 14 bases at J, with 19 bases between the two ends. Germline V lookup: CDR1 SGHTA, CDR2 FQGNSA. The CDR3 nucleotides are TGTGCCAGCAGCCTAGGCGCCGCGGACAGAAAGTTCTTC. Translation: CASSLGAADRKFF.

Here the CDR3 reads CASSLMRQVSGANVLTF. As DNA, the CDR3 is TGTGCCAGCAGCTTGATGAGACAGGTTTCTGGGGCCAACGTCCTGACTTTC. This chain links TRBV5-6 with TRBJ2-6, with D perhaps TRBD1 (6 bases). The CDR3 runs to 17 residues. CDR1 is SGHDT and CDR2 is YYEEEE in the germline V gene. Deletions cut 1 base from V and 1 base from J, with 12 bases between.

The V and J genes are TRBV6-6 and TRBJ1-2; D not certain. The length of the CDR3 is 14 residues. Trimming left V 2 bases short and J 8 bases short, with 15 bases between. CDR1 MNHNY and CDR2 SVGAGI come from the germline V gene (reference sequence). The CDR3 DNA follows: TGTGCCAGCAGTTACGGTTCGGGTTCGGGGGGCTACACCTTC. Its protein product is CASSYGSGSGGYTF.

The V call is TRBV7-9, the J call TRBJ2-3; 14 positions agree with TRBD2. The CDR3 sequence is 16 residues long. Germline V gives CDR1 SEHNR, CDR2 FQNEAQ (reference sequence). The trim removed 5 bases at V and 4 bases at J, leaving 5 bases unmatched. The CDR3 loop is CASSRLGLAGADTQYF. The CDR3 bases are TGTGCCAGCAGCCGATTGGGACTAGCGGGAGCAGATACGCAGTATTTT.

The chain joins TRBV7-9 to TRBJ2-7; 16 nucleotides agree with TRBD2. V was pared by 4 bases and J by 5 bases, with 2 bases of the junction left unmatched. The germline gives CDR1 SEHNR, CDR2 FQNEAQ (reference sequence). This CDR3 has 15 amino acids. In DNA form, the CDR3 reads TGTGCCAGCAGCTCCGGGACTAGCGGGAGGGACGAGCAGTACTTC. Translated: CASSSGTSGRDEQYF.

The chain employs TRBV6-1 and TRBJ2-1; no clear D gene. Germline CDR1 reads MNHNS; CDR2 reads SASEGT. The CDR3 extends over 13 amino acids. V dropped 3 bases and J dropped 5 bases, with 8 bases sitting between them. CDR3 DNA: TGTGCCAGCAGTGATTTTTATAACAATGAGCAGTTCTTC. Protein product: CASSDFYNNEQFF.

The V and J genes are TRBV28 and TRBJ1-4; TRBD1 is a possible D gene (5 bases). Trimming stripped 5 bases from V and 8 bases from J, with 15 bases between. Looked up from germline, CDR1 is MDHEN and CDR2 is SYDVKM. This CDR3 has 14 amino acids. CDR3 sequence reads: CASSGGVLREKLFF. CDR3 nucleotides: TGTGCCAGCAGTGGAGGGGTCCTCAGGGAAAAACTGTTTTTT.

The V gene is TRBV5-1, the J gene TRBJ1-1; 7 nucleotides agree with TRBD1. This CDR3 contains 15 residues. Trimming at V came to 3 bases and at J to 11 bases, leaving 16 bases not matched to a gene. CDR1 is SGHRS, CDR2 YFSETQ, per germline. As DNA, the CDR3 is TGCGCCAGCAGCTGGGACAGCTCGAAGGGGGGAGAGGCTTTCTTT. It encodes CASSWDSSKGGEAFF.

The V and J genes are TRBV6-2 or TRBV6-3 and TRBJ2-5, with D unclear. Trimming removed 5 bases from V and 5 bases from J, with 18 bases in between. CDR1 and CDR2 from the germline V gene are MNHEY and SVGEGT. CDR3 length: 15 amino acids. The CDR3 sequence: CASSPSRSLGETQYF. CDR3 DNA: TGTGCCAGCAGTCCGTCAAGGAGTTTGGGTGAGACCCAGTACTTC.

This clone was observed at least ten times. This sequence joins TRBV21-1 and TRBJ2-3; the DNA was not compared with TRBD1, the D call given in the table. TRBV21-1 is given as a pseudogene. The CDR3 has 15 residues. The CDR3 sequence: CASSGGTGVPDTQYF. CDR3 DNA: TGTGCCAGCAGTGGTGGGACAGGGGTCCCGGATACGCAGTATTTT.

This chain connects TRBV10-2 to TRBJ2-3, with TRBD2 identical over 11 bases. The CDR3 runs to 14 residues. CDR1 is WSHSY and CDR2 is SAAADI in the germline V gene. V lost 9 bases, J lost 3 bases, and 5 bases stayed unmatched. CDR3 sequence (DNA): TGCGCCAGTTCTGCTAGCGGGAGGACAGATACGCAGTATTTT. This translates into CASSASGRTDTQYF.

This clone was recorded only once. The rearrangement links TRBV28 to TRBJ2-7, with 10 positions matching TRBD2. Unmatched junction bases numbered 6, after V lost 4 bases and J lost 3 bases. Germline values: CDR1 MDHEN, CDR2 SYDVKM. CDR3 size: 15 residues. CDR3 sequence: CASSSPGLADYEQYF. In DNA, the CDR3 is TGTGCCAGCAGTTCCCCCGGACTAGCGGACTACGAGCAGTACTTC.

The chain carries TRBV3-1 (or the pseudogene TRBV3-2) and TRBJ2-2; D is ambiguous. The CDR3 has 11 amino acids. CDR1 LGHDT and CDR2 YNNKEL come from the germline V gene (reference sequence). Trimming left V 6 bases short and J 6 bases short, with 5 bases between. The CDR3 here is CASSGPGELFF. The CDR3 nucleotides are TGTGCCAGCAGTGGGCCCGGGGAGCTGTTTTTT.

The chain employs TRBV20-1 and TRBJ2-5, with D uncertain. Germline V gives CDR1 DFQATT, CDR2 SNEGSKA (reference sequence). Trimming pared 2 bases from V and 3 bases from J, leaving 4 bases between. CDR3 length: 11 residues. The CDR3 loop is CSARLEETQYF. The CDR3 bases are TGCAGTGCTAGACTAGAAGAGACCCAGTACTTC.

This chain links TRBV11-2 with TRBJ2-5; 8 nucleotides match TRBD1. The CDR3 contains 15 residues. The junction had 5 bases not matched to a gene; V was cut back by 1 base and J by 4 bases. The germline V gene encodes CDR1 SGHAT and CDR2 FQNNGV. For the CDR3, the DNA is TGTGCCAGCAGCTTAGGGACAGGGTTAAGAGAGACCCAGTACTTC. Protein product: CASSLGTGLRETQYF.